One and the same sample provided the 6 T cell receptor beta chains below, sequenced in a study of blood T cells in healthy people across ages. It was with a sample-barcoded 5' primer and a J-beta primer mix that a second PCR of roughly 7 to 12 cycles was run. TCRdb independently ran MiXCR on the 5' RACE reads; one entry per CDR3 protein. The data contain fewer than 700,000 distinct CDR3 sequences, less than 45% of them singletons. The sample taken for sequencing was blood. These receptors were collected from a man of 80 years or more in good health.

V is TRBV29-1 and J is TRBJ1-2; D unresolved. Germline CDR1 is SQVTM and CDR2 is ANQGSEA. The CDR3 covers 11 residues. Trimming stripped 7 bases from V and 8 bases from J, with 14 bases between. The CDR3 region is CSGEEVRGYTF. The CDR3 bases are TGCAGCGGTGAGGAGGTGAGAGGCTACACCTTC.

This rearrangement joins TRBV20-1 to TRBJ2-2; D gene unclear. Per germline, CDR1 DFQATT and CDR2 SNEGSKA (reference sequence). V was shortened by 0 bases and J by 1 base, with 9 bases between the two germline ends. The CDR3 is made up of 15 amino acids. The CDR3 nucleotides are TGCAGTGCTAGAGACCGAGTCAGGAACACCGGGGAGCTGTTTTTT. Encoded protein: CSARDRVRNTGELFF.

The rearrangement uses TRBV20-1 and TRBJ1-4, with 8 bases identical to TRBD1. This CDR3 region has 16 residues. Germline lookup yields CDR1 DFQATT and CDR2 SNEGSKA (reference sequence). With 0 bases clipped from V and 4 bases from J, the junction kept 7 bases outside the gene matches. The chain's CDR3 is CSARDFPGQVNEKLFF. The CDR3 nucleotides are TGCAGTGCTAGAGATTTTCCGGGACAGGTTAATGAAAAACTGTTTTTT.

The CDR3 region is CSARQTSPLASQETQFF. The CDR3 DNA is TGCAGTGCTAGACAAACAAGCCCACTAGCGAGCCAAGAGACCCAGTTCTTC. V gene TRBV20-1 combines with J gene TRBJ2-5; 7 bases line up with TRBD2. Matching the DNA end better, TRBJ2-1 makes the J call doubtful. The CDR3 spans 17 residues. Per germline, CDR1 DFQATT and CDR2 SNEGSKA (reference sequence).

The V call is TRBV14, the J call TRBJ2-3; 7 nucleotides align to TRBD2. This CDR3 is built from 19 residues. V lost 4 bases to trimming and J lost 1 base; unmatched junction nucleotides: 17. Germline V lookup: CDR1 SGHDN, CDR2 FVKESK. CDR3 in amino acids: CASSLRRFGTTERTDTQYF. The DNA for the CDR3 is TGTGCCAGCAGCCTAAGGAGATTTGGGACTACCGAACGCACAGATACGCAGTATTTT.

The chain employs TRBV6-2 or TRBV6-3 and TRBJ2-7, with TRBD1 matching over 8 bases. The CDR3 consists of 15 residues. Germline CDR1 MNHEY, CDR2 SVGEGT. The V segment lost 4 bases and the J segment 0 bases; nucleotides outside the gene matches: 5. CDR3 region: CASSLDRALSYEQYF. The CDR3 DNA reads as TGTGCCAGCAGTTTGGACAGGGCCCTCTCCTACGAGCAGTACTTC.